This T cell receptor (beta chain) was retrieved from a study of spatial heterogeneity in lung cancer. Worth noting for this clonotype: One base away lies a much larger clone, so this may be a sequencing read error.

Time point in this sample: blood at routine non-recurrence follow-up after resection. TCRdb redid the calling of the 5' RACE reads with MiXCR, one entry per CDR3 protein. Of over 15,000 distinct CDR3 sequences in the sample, 5.5% to 7% were seen once. The sample consisted of PBMCs, taken at follow-up. The origin of this receptor is a male donor with early-stage non-small cell lung cancer.

The CDR3 region is CSLTSATDTQYF. DNA of the CDR3: TGCAGCCTGACTAGCGCTACAGATACGCAGTATTTT. The V and J genes are TRBV29-1 and TRBJ2-3; 8 bases are a match to TRBD2. Trimming cost V 8 bases and J 3 bases; bases outside gene matches: 4. The CDR3 runs to 12 residues. Looked up from germline, CDR1 is SQVTM and CDR2 is ANQGSEA.